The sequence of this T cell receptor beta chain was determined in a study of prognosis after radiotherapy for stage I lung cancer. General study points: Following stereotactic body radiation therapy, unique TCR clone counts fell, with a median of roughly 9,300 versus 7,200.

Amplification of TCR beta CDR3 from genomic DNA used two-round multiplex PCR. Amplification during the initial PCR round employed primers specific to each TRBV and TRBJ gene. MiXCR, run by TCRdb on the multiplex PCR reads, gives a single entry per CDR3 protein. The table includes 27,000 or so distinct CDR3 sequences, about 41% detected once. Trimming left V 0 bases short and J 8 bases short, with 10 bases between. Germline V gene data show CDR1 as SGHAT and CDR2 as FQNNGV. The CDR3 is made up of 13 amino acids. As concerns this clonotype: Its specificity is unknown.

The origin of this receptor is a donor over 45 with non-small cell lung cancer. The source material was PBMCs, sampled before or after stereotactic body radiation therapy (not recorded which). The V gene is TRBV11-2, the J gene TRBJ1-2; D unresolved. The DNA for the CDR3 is TGTGCCAGCAGCTTAGAGGAGGGAAAGGGCTACACCTTC. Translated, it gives CASSLEEGKGYTF.